This section outlines one TCR beta chain sequence together with its context. Sequencing used immunoSEQ multiplex PCR; TCRdb keeps in-frame clones, though not all of them. Of around 170,000 clones in the sample, 84% were seen once. This specimen comes from a study of blood T cell repertoires in COVID-19. Study-wide background: Donors in the United States, Italy and Spain gave samples during acute or convalescent COVID-19.

This CDR3 is 16 amino acids long. Germline V gives CDR1 SGHNT, CDR2 YYREEE (reference sequence). V shed 0 bases and J 4 bases; nucleotides not matched to a gene: 4. Participants were placed into cohorts based on the clinical history they reported. Recovered Cohort 3 donors showed two negative PCRs, clearance, or symptom resolution. This chain uses TRBV5-4 with TRBJ1-6, with TRBD1 matching over 7 bases. The receptor was isolated from a man aged 50-59 years who had recovered from COVID-19. Sequenced sample: PBMCs or T cells enriched from blood (not recorded which). For the CDR3, the DNA is TGTGCCAGCAGCTTGGTTCCGGGACAGTATAATTCACCCCTCCACTTT. Translated: CASSLVPGQYNSPLHF.